One and the same sample provided the 14 T cell receptor beta chains below, sequenced in a study of T cells after somatic rescue of genetic block. Assay: immunoSEQ multiplex PCR; the TCRdb copy retains only in-frame clones and omits some. Of about 72,000 clones in the sample, roughly 93% were seen once. Sequencing was performed on peripheral blood mononuclear cells (PBMCs). All receptors come from a man aged 30 to 45.

The table lists this clone with a count of one. The chain is built from TRBV29-1 and TRBJ1-1; D gene unclear. V lost 7 bases, J lost 1 base, and 10 bases lay in between. Germline values: CDR1 SQVTM, CDR2 ANQGSEA. This CDR3 contains 12 residues. In nucleotides, the CDR3 is TGCAGCGCCTCGGACGGGAACACTGAAGCTTTCTTT. This codes for CSASDGNTEAFF.

The V and J genes are TRBV10-2 and TRBJ2-5, with D maybe TRBD1 (6 bases). V lost 7 bases and J lost 0, with 9 bases in between. CDR1 is WSHSY, CDR2 SAAADI, per germline. The CDR3 spans 13 residues. CDR3 amino acids: CASTWDNQETQYF. Written as DNA, the CDR3 is TGCGCCAGCACTTGGGACAACCAAGAGACCCAGTACTTC.

This chain links TRBV2 with TRBJ1-2; D call uncertain. Germline CDR1 SNHLY, CDR2 FYNNEI. CDR3 length: 13 amino acids. The V and J ends lost 1 base and 6 bases respectively, with 9 bases between them. CDR3 sequence: CASSEGKDDGYTF. In DNA, the CDR3 is TGTGCCAGCAGTGAAGGCAAGGACGATGGCTACACCTTC. Complete variable domain (other parts from reference TRBV2 and TRBJ1-2): EPEVTQTPSHQVTQMGQEVILRCVPISNHLYFYWYRQILGQKVEFLVSFYNNEISEKSEIFDDQFSVERPDGSNFTLKIRSTKLEDSAMYFCASSEGKDDGYTFGSGTRLTVV.

The rearrangement joins TRBV6-5 to TRBJ2-1; D perhaps matches TRBD1 (6 bases). This CDR3 spans 15 amino acids. Trimming took off 6 bases at V and 0 bases at J, with 12 bases between the two ends. Looked up from germline, CDR1 is MNHEY and CDR2 is SVGAGI. CDR3 DNA sequence: TGTGCCAGCAGGCCCGGGACACCCTCCTACAATGAGCAGTTCTTC. Translating it yields CASRPGTPSYNEQFF.

This chain joins TRBV7-9 and TRBJ2-5; the match to TRBD1 covers 11 bases. J was trimmed by 5 bases and V by 4 bases; bases with no gene match: 3. The CDR3 consists of 14 residues. In germline, CDR1 is SEHNR, CDR2 FQNEAQ (reference sequence). The CDR3 DNA sequence: TGTGCCAGCAGCTCTGGGACAGGGGGTGAGACCCAGTACTTC. This sequence encodes CASSSGTGGETQYF.

This chain joins TRBV4-3 and TRBJ2-3; TRBD2 matches 11 bases. Germline V lookup: CDR1 LGHNA, CDR2 YSLEER. The CDR3 is made up of 22 amino acids. V shed 3 bases, J shed 4 bases, and the junction held 24 bases outside the gene matches. CDR3 DNA sequence: TGCGCCAGCAGCCACAGGGCCCCATTAGCGGGAGGGCCAGAGAAGAGGTCAGATACGCAGTATTTT. Translated, it gives CASSHRAPLAGGPEKRSDTQYF.

The chain couples TRBV27 to TRBJ2-7; 7 bases line up with TRBD2. Germline V lookup: CDR1 MNHEY, CDR2 SMNVEV (reference sequence). V lost 5 bases, J lost 3 bases, and 10 bases stayed unmatched. CDR3 length: 15 residues. The DNA for the CDR3 is TGTGCCAGCAGTCCCCGGTCGGGAGGTATCTACGAGCAGTACTTC. It specifies CASSPRSGGIYEQYF.

This chain uses TRBV13 with TRBJ2-7, with D unresolved. In germline, CDR1 is PRHDT, CDR2 FYEKMQ (reference sequence). Between the trimmed V and J ends, which lost 2 bases and 6 bases, there was a span of 14 bases. CDR3 length: 14 amino acids. The CDR3 loop reads CASSLFRDLGEQYF. The CDR3, as DNA: TGTGCCAGCAGCTTATTCCGAGACTTGGGCGAGCAGTACTTC.

V and J are TRBV14 and TRBJ2-1; 11 positions match TRBD1. V was pared by 4 bases and J by 4 bases, with 3 bases of the junction left unmatched. This CDR3 is built from 15 residues. The germline CDR1 and CDR2 sequences are SGHDN and FVKESK. CDR3 in amino acids: CASSLGQGAYNEQFF. The CDR3, as DNA: TGTGCCAGCAGCCTTGGACAGGGGGCTTACAATGAGCAGTTCTTC.

This clone was detected once. The chain carries TRBV5-1 and TRBJ2-1; D perhaps matches TRBD2 (5 bases). This CDR3 has 11 residues. CDR1 and CDR2 (germline): SGHRS, YFSETQ. V was pared by 5 bases and J by 9 bases, with 9 bases between. The DNA for the CDR3 is TGCGCCAGCAGAGCCGAGGGTGAGCAGTTCTTC. It yields the protein CASRAEGEQFF.

The DNA of the CDR3 is TGTGCCAGCAGGCAATCAGGGGGAGGAAACACCATATATTTT. Protein: CASRQSGGGNTIYF. The V and J genes are TRBV6-5 and TRBJ1-3; 7 positions match TRBD1. Per the germline V gene, CDR1 is MNHEY and CDR2 is SVGAGI. The CDR3 is 14 residues long. After removal of 6 bases from V and 4 bases from J, the junction contained 6 bases not matched to a gene.

This sequence joins TRBV11-2 and TRBJ1-1; D not resolved. The CDR3 loop spans 15 amino acids. The germline V gene encodes CDR1 SGHAT and CDR2 FQNNGV. Trimming left V 0 bases short and J 7 bases short, with 15 bases between. The CDR3 here is CASSLDLQLRSEAFF. The CDR3 DNA sequence: TGTGCCAGCAGCTTAGATTTGCAACTCAGGAGTGAAGCTTTCTTT. Based on the CDR3 plus reference TRBV11-2 and TRBJ1-1, the full variable domain is EAGVAQSPRYKIIEKRQSVAFWCNPISGHATLYWYQQILGQGPKLLIQFQNNGVVDDSQLPKDRFSAERLKGVDSTLKIQPAKLEDSAVYLCASSLDLQLRSEAFFGQGTRLTVV.

The rearrangement uses TRBV6-5 and TRBJ2-7, with 9 bases identical to TRBD1. The J segment lost 3 bases and the V segment lost 6 bases, leaving 6 bases of the junction unmatched. Germline V gene lookup returns CDR1 MNHEY and CDR2 SVGAGI. This CDR3 is 14 amino acids long. The CDR3 DNA reads TGTGCCAGCAGACAGGGGGGACAGGGCTACGAGCAGTACTTC. Translation gives CASRQGGQGYEQYF.

The CDR3 loop is CASKNDRGRDTGELFF. Written as DNA, the CDR3 is TGTGCCAGCAAAAACGACAGGGGGCGCGACACCGGGGAGCTGTTTTTT. The chain links TRBV2 to TRBJ2-2, with 10 nucleotides matching TRBD1. Unmatched junction bases numbered 8, after V lost 7 bases and J lost 3 bases. Germline V lookup: CDR1 SNHLY, CDR2 FYNNEI. The length of the CDR3 is 16 residues.